This T cell receptor beta chain stems from a study of blood T cell repertoires in COVID-19. For the study at large: PBMCs, B-cell-depleted T cells, or T cells provided the cDNA or gDNA that made up the material.

Source study methods: The authors estimated nucleated cell counts from reference gene primer amplification. Using immunoSEQ multiplex PCR, the repertoire was profiled, and TCRdb retains in-frame clones only, with some absent. V, J and clone size were drawn from that table, and D and trimming were deduced from the DNA. The sample lists 80,000 to 95,000 clones; roughly 84% were seen once. The CDR3 spans 14 residues. Looked up from germline, CDR1 is LNHDA and CDR2 is SQIVND (reference sequence). V shed 4 bases and J shed 3 bases, with 11 bases lying between them. The source of this sequence is a woman between 70 and 85 years old with acute or convalescent COVID-19. The chain employs TRBV19 and TRBJ2-3, with D possibly being TRBD2 (6 bases). Sequencing used peripheral blood. As DNA, the CDR3 is TGTGCCAGTAGTAAAGCGGGTTATACAGATACGCAGTATTTT. It translates to CASSKAGYTDTQYF.